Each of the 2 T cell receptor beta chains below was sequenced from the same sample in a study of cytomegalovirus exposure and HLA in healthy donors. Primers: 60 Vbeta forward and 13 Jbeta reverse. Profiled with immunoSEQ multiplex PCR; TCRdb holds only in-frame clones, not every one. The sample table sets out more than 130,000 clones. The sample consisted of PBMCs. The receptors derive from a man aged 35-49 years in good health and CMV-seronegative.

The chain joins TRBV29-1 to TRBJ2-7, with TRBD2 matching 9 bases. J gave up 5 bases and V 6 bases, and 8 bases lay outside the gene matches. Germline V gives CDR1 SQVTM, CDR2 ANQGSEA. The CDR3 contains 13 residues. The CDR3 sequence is CSVGQTSGNEQYF. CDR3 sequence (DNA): TGCAGCGTCGGCCAGACTAGCGGAAACGAGCAGTACTTC.

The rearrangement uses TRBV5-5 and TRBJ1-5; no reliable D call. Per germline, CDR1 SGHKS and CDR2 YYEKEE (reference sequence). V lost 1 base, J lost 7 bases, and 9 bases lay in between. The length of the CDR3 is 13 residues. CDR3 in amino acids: CASSLWERQPQHF. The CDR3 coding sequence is TGTGCCAGCAGCTTGTGGGAGCGGCAGCCCCAGCATTTT.